This T cell receptor (beta chain) was found in a study of human T cells and chemical hapten exposure. CDR1 and CDR2 from the germline V gene are KGHSH and LQKENI. The CDR3 is 15 residues long. V was cut by 4 bases and J by 10 bases, with 17 bases left in between. This sample's time point: patch test 1, 2 weeks after DPC sensitization. Treatment in this sample: therapeutic diphenylcyclopropenone sensitization with weekly scalp DPC. Only a few counts were recorded for this clonotype. One entry per CDR3 protein results from TCRdb running MiXCR on the RACE reads. The data contain more than 95,000 distinct CDR3 sequences, about 12% of them singletons.

The sequence derives from a woman aged 45 to 65 with alopecia areata. Some clones in this sample may be carry-over from other donors' samples. The specimen was whole blood, collected in connection with sensitization to the hapten diphenylcyclopropenone (DPC). The genes are TRBV18 and TRBJ1-6, with D possibly TRBD1 on 5 matching bases. The CDR3, as DNA: TGTGCCAGCTCACGGACACGTATGGAGGGATCACCCCTCCACTTT. Its protein product is CASSRTRMEGSPLHF.